This TCR beta chain was sequenced for a study of T cell clonality in common variable immunodeficiency. Data came from immunoSEQ multiplex PCR; TCRdb stores just in-frame clones and leaves some out. The repertoire yields about 52,000 clones, none seen only once; the top ten contain approximately 1.9%. Both groups were predominantly of Caucasian heritage. CDR1 and CDR2 (germline): GTSNPN, SVGIG (reference sequence). Germline trimming cut 1 base from V and 8 bases from J; bases unmatched to any gene: 3. The CDR3 spans 15 residues. This clone has more than one count but fewer than ten. Its antigen is as yet unknown. From the germline J gene comes the end of the CDR3, since the read stops 3 residues before it. Study-level findings and limits: Reportedly, TCR beta sequences from common variable immunodeficiency showed fewer deletions and N-nucleotide insertions. CVID patient heterogeneity limited repertoire-clinical complication correlations.

This receptor was identified in a person aged 18-70 years in good health. The chain employs TRBV30 and TRBJ1-6, with 12 nucleotides matching TRBD1. The sample consisted of peripheral blood mononuclear cells. The CDR3 here is CAWSAGQGADSPLHF. CDR3 DNA, as far as it was read: TGTGCCTGGAGTGCGGGACAGGGGGCGGATTCACCC.